These 32 T cell receptor beta chains share one sample of origin, sequenced in a study of T cells in Graves' hyperthyroidism and ophthalmopathy. RNA transcripts were the template for amplifying TCR beta CDR3 regions. The HTBI primer set served for first-round RT-PCR of the TCR CDR3. TCRdb reprocessed the multiplex PCR reads with MiXCR, giving one entry per CDR3 protein. The sample lists approximately 500,000 distinct CDR3 sequences; 46% were seen once. The material sequenced was peripheral blood or thyroid tissue (not recorded which). These receptors all come from a woman aged 18-35 years with Graves' hyperthyroidism.

The V and J genes are TRBV29-1 and TRBJ2-3; no clear D gene. Looked up from germline, CDR1 is SQVTM and CDR2 is ANQGSEA. With 5 bases removed from V and 1 base from J, the gap between germline ends came to 7 bases. The CDR3 consists of 12 residues. The CDR3 DNA follows: TGCAGCGTTTTGTCTGGCACAGATACGCAGTATTTT. This gives the protein CSVLSGTDTQYF.

This chain joins TRBV15 and TRBJ2-2, with a tentative D call TRBD2 (7 bases). The V and J ends lost 1 base and 5 bases respectively, with 17 bases between them. Germline V gene data show CDR1 as LNHNV and CDR2 as YYDKDF (reference sequence). The CDR3 extends over 17 amino acids. CDR3 nucleotides: TGTGCCACCAGCAGAGGGGGTAGTGGGAGGGGGACCGGGGAGCTGTTTTTT. Translated: CATSRGGSGRGTGELFF. The whole variable domain, filled in from reference TRBV15 and TRBJ2-2, reads DAMVIQNPRYQVTQFGKPVTLSCSQTLNHNVMYWYQQKSSQAPKLLFHYYDKDFNNEADTPDNFQSRRPNTSFCFLDIRSPGLGDTAMYLCATSRGGSGRGTGELFFGEGSRLTVL.

This CDR3 reads CASSLVPSGSRYNEQFF. Written as DNA, the CDR3 is TGTGCCAGCAGCTTAGTTCCTAGCGGGAGTCGCTACAATGAGCAGTTCTTC. V gene TRBV7-9 combines with J gene TRBJ2-1; 10 bases agree with TRBD2. V lost 1 base and J lost 3; bases outside the gene matches: 6. Germline-derived CDR1 and CDR2 are SEHNR and FQNEAQ (reference sequence). The CDR3 consists of 17 residues.

The rearrangement links TRBV29-1 to TRBJ2-5, with D unresolved. The CDR3 has 11 amino acids. From germline, CDR1 is SQVTM and CDR2 ANQGSEA. V shed 8 bases and J shed 5 bases, with 12 bases lying between them. CDR3 nucleotides: TGCAGCTTGGAGAGGACGGAGACCCAGTACTTC. The encoded protein is CSLERTETQYF. Full variable domain (outside the CDR3, taken from reference TRBV29-1 and TRBJ2-5): SAVISQKPSRDICQRGTSLTIQCQVDSQVTMMFWYRQQPGQSLTLIATANQGSEATYESGFVIDKFPISRPNLTFSTLTVSNMSPEDSSIYLCSLERTETQYFGPGTRLLVL.

This clonotype was detected ten times or more. V is TRBV5-4 and J is TRBJ2-6; TRBD1 aligns across 9 bases. The V gene's germline CDR1 is SGHNT and CDR2 YYREEE (reference sequence). Trimming cost V 4 bases and J 1 base; bases outside gene matches: 9. The CDR3 spans 18 residues. The CDR3 spells CASSPSTGTGSGANVLTF. The CDR3 DNA is TGTGCCAGCAGCCCCTCTACCGGGACAGGGTCTGGGGCCAACGTCCTGACTTTC.

CDR3 loop: CASRRQVASTDTQYF. DNA for the CDR3: TGTGCCAGCAGGCGACAAGTTGCTAGCACAGATACGCAGTATTTT. This rearrangement joins TRBV2 to TRBJ2-3; D is undetermined. V gave up 6 bases and J gave up 0 bases, with 13 bases separating them. Germline CDR1 reads SNHLY; CDR2 reads FYNNEI. The CDR3 contains 15 residues.

As for this clonotype: The junction does not match germline at one end; this may be a read error. The DNA of the CDR3 is TGTGCCAGCAGCCCTACAGGGGCGGACTCCTACGAGCAGCACTTC. Translated: CASSPTGADSYEQHF. The chain couples TRBV7-2 to TRBJ2-7, with 7 bases matching TRBD1. CDR1 and CDR2 from the germline V gene are SGHTA and FQGNSA. The CDR3 spans 15 residues.

As regards this clonotype: At one of its ends the junction is not consistent with the germline gene, which may arise from a read error. This sequence joins TRBV2 and TRBJ2-3; D uncertain. CDR1 and CDR2 (germline): SNHLY, FYNNEI. The CDR3 spans 12 residues. The CDR3 loop reads CAGRRNADTQYF. For the CDR3, the DNA is TGTGCCGGCAGAAGGAACGCAGATACGCAGTATTTT.

This clonotype was observed at least ten times. The chain has TRBV7-2 and TRBJ2-2; D call uncertain. V lost 3 bases to trimming and J lost 4 bases, with 15 bases between them. This CDR3 spans 16 amino acids. From germline, CDR1 is SGHTA and CDR2 FQGNSA. The CDR3 loop is CASSFDQYRSTGELFF. DNA for the CDR3: TGTGCCAGCAGCTTCGACCAATACCGGTCCACCGGGGAGCTGTTTTTT.

This clonotype has ten or more counts. Here the CDR3 DNA reads TGTGCCAGCAGTTACCGTCAGGGCTCGACCGGGGAGCTGTTTTTT. Protein: CASSYRQGSTGELFF. This chain joins TRBV6-6 and TRBJ2-2; tentative D call: TRBD1 (5 bases). V gave up 2 bases and J gave up 5 bases, with 12 bases separating them. Germline V gene data show CDR1 as MNHNY and CDR2 as SVGAGI (reference sequence). The CDR3 sequence is 15 residues long.

The chain has TRBV6-6 and TRBJ1-5; D not resolved. This CDR3 spans 15 amino acids. Germline V CDR1 and CDR2: MNHNY, SVGAGI (reference sequence). Trimming took 2 bases from V and 4 from J, leaving 12 bases between them. As DNA, the CDR3 is TGTGCCAGCAGTTACATCCTGGGCAGGAATCAGCCCCAGCATTTT. Protein sequence: CASSYILGRNQPQHF.

CDR3 DNA: TGCAGTGCGGGGACACGGGAGACCCAGTACTTC. This encodes CSAGTRETQYF. The genes are TRBV20-1 and TRBJ2-5; D is perhaps TRBD1 (6 bases). CDR1 is DFQATT and CDR2 is SNEGSKA in the germline V gene (reference sequence). Trimming left V 6 bases short and J 5 bases short, with 10 bases between. This CDR3 comprises 11 residues.

This clonotype was observed at least ten times. The chain employs TRBV6-1 and TRBJ2-2, with 11 bases aligning to TRBD2. CDR1 MNHNS and CDR2 SASEGT come from the germline V gene. This CDR3 region has 18 residues. The trim removed 5 bases at V and 0 bases at J, leaving 8 bases unmatched. Written as DNA, the CDR3 is TGTGCCAGCAGTCCACTAGGACTAGCGGGTGCGAACACCGGGGAGCTGTTTTTT. It codes for CASSPLGLAGANTGELFF.

The chain carries TRBV29-1 and TRBJ1-2; D is unresolved. The length of the CDR3 is 12 residues. Germline assignment: CDR1 SQVTM and CDR2 ANQGSEA. Trimming removed 8 bases from V and 4 bases from J, with 14 bases in between. The CDR3 loop reads CSSVSVGYGYTF. In DNA form, the CDR3 reads TGCAGCAGTGTGTCAGTAGGCTATGGCTACACCTTC.

This chain links TRBV2 with TRBJ1-4, with D possibly being TRBD1 (5 bases). V gave up 8 bases and J gave up 7 bases, with 23 bases separating them. Germline V gene lookup returns CDR1 SNHLY and CDR2 FYNNEI. This CDR3 comprises 16 residues. DNA for the CDR3: TGTGCCAGCCACGCGGGACTAGCGGGAGTTGGTGAAAAACTGTTTTTT. Its translation is CASHAGLAGVGEKLFF.

This clonotype has only a few counts. The chain uses TRBV7-9 and TRBJ2-2; 7 bases fit TRBD2. From germline, CDR1 is SEHNR and CDR2 FQNEAQ (reference sequence). The CDR3 has 16 residues. V shed 6 bases, J shed 0 bases, and the junction held 7 bases outside the gene matches. The CDR3 sequence: CASRSGEGTNTGELFF. In DNA form, the CDR3 reads TGTGCCAGCAGAAGTGGGGAGGGAACGAACACCGGGGAGCTGTTTTTT.

The chain combines TRBV29-1 with TRBJ2-7; TRBD1 aligns across 8 bases. Germline V gene data show CDR1 as SQVTM and CDR2 as ANQGSEA. This CDR3 contains 14 residues. CDR3 loop: CSFGQGARRDEQYF. CDR3 in DNA: TGCAGTTTCGGCCAGGGGGCGCGGCGCGACGAGCAGTACTTC.

The V call is TRBV2, the J call TRBJ1-2, with D perhaps matching TRBD1 (5 bases). From germline, CDR1 is SNHLY and CDR2 FYNNEI. V shed 8 bases and J shed 5 bases, with 12 bases lying between them. This CDR3 is built from 12 residues. The CDR3 protein is CASGGMEYGYTF. CDR3 sequence (DNA): TGTGCCAGCGGGGGTATGGAGTATGGCTACACCTTC. Variable domain in full (rest from reference TRBV2 and TRBJ1-2): EPEVTQTPSHQVTQMGQEVILRCVPISNHLYFYWYRQILGQKVEFLVSFYNNEISEKSEIFDDQFSVERPDGSNFTLKIRSTKLEDSAMYFCASGGMEYGYTFGSGTRLTVV.

Many counts were recorded for this clonotype. The chain joins TRBV7-9 to TRBJ1-5; D not resolved. Germline values: CDR1 SEHNR, CDR2 FQNEAQ (reference sequence). Trimming took off 1 base at V and 11 bases at J, with 12 bases between the two ends. This CDR3 has 13 residues. The CDR3 DNA reads TGTGCCAGCAGCTTAGGGGTCGAGCAGTCCCAGCATTTT. It codes for CASSLGVEQSQHF. Variable domain in full (rest from reference TRBV7-9 and TRBJ1-5): DTGVSQNPRHKITKRGQNVTFRCDPISEHNRLYWYRQTLGQGPEFLTYFQNEAQLEKSRLLSDRFSAERPKGSFSTLEIQRTEQGDSAMYLCASSLGVEQSQHFGDGTRLSIL.

The chain joins TRBV12-5 to TRBJ1-5; weak D call: TRBD1 (6 bases). V dropped 1 base and J dropped 0 bases, with 19 bases sitting between them. This CDR3 spans 19 amino acids. Looked up from germline, CDR1 is LGHNT and CDR2 is FRNRAP. The CDR3 DNA is TGTGCTAGTGGTTTGGCTCTCATTTTCGGGACACATAGCAATCAGCCCCAGCATTTT. Its translation: CASGLALIFGTHSNQPQHF.

The chain is built from TRBV6-1 and TRBJ2-7; the D gene is possibly TRBD2 (6 bases). CDR1 is MNHNS and CDR2 is SASEGT in the germline V gene. This CDR3 is built from 16 residues. V was trimmed by 7 bases and J by 0 bases, leaving 19 bases between them. CDR3 region: CASMSGTRDFSYEQYF. Here the CDR3 DNA reads TGTGCCAGCATGTCGGGGACTCGGGACTTCTCCTACGAGCAGTACTTC.

In this sample, this clonotype turned up once. This chain joins TRBV3-1 and TRBJ2-5; 8 bases align to TRBD1. The germline V gene encodes CDR1 LGHDT and CDR2 YNNKEL (reference sequence). The CDR3 length is 15 residues. V shed 4 bases and J 9 bases; nucleotides not matched to a gene: 13. CDR3 region: CASSRGQGDNQPQYF. Written as DNA, the CDR3 is TGTGCCAGCAGCCGCGGACAGGGCGACAATCAGCCCCAGTACTTC.

The chain combines TRBV5-1 with TRBJ1-3; 9 nucleotides line up with TRBD1. V lost 0 bases and J lost 0; bases outside the gene matches: 7. CDR1 SGHRS and CDR2 YFSETQ come from the germline V gene. This CDR3 is built from 18 residues. CDR3 residues: CASSLALGQGSSGNTIYF. The DNA of the CDR3 is TGCGCCAGCAGCTTGGCACTGGGACAGGGATCCTCTGGAAACACCATATATTTT.

This clonotype was counted at least ten times. This chain links TRBV7-8 with TRBJ1-5; 8 nucleotides agree with TRBD1. The V and J ends lost 1 base and 5 bases, in that order; junction bases with no gene match: 4. This CDR3 is 15 amino acids long. Per germline, CDR1 SGHVS and CDR2 FQNEAQ. The CDR3 region is CASSLVPGGDQPQHF. DNA of the CDR3: TGTGCCAGCAGCTTAGTACCAGGGGGCGATCAGCCCCAGCATTTT.

Concerning this clonotype itself: At one boundary the junction diverges from the germline segment, which might be a read error. V gene TRBV24-1 combines with J gene TRBJ1-2, with D possibly TRBD1 on 5 matching bases. The CDR3 is 15 residues long. The germline V gene has CDR1 KGHDR and CDR2 SFDVKD. The CDR3 protein is CASSAIGASDCGYTF. CDR3 bases: TGTGCCAGCAGTGCCATAGGGGCCTCGGACTGTGGCTACACCTTC.

V gene TRBV19 combines with J gene TRBJ1-1, with TRBD1 matching 9 bases. CDR1 is LNHDA and CDR2 is SQIVND in the germline V gene (reference sequence). V was clipped by 8 bases and J by 5 bases; unmatched bases: 6. CDR3 size: 13 residues. The CDR3 reads CASEDRGGTEAFF. The CDR3 bases are TGTGCCAGTGAGGACAGGGGAGGGACTGAAGCTTTCTTT.

With regard to this clonotype: A much larger clone sits a single nucleotide away, making a read error possible. V is TRBV20-1 and J is TRBJ2-7; D is undetermined. The CDR3 has 15 amino acids. CDR1 DFQATT and CDR2 SNEGSKA come from the germline V gene (reference sequence). CDR3 sequence reads: CSARDGSRSSYEQCF. As DNA, the CDR3 is TGCAGTGCTAGGGACGGCTCCCGAAGCTCCTACGAGCAGTGCTTC.

In this sample, this clonotype turned up many times. The chain employs TRBV9 and TRBJ1-5, with D maybe TRBD1 (5 bases). This CDR3 region has 14 residues. Germline assignment: CDR1 SGDLS and CDR2 YYNGEE. Trimming stripped 0 bases from V and 6 bases from J, with 10 bases between. This chain's CDR3 is CASSVGGGIQPQHF. The CDR3 nucleotides read TGTGCCAGCAGCGTAGGGGGGGGTATTCAGCCCCAGCATTTT. Full variable domain (rest looked up from reference TRBV9 and TRBJ1-5): DSGVTQTPKHLITATGQRVTLRCSPRSGDLSVYWYQQSLDQGLQFLIQYYNGEERAKGNILERFSAQQFPDLHSELNLSSLELGDSALYFCASSVGGGIQPQHFGDGTRLSIL.

The table lists this clonotype with a few counts. This chain links TRBV20-1 with TRBJ2-3; no clear D. In germline, CDR1 is DFQATT, CDR2 SNEGSKA (reference sequence). The CDR3 extends over 12 amino acids. The V end lost 0 bases, the J end lost 10 bases, and 11 bases lay between the germline ends. CDR3 loop: CSARDKVEAQYF. CDR3 coding DNA: TGCAGTGCTAGAGATAAGGTAGAGGCGCAGTATTTT.

This clonotype has a count of ten or more. The CDR3 DNA reads as TGTGCCAGCAGGAGGGGGGCGGAAGAGACCCAGTACTTC. Residues: CASRRGAEETQYF. The V call is TRBV25-1, the J call TRBJ2-5, with D perhaps TRBD1 or TRBD2 (6 bases each). Trimming removed 6 bases at V and 3 bases at J, with 11 bases between. Germline V gives CDR1 MGHDK, CDR2 SYGVNS. The CDR3 runs to 13 residues. Drawing the rest from reference TRBV25-1 and TRBJ2-5, the complete variable domain is EADIYQTPRYLVIGTGKKITLECSQTMGHDKMYWYQQDPGMELHLIHYSYGVNSTEKGDLSSESTVSRIRTEHFPLTLESARPSHTSQYLCASRRGAEETQYFGPGTRLLVL.

This clonotype was detected ten times or more. The chain uses TRBV7-9 and TRBJ2-2; 14 bases agree with TRBD2. There are 19 residues in the CDR3. With V trimmed by 3 bases and J by 3 bases, 9 bases remained unmatched. Germline V gives CDR1 SEHNR, CDR2 FQNEAQ (reference sequence). The CDR3 region has the DNA TGTGCCAGCAGCTTCCGATCGGGACTAGCGGGAGCACACACCGGGGAGCTGTTTTTT. As protein: CASSFRSGLAGAHTGELFF.

The rearrangement uses TRBV20-1 and TRBJ2-1; 10 bases are a match to TRBD2. Germline trimming cut 6 bases from V and 5 bases from J; bases unmatched to any gene: 13. The CDR3 is made up of 16 amino acids. Germline loops: CDR1 DFQATT, CDR2 SNEGSKA (reference sequence). CDR3 DNA: TGCAGTGCCGGGGGGCTACTAGCGGGGAACCACAATGAGCAGTTCTTC. Translation gives CSAGGLLAGNHNEQFF.